The T cell receptor (beta chain) described here comes from a study of radiotherapy plus CTLA-4 blockade in lung cancer. Study at large: Objective responses were observed in about 17% of patients, and disease control was achieved by roughly 31%. Study-wide results and caveats: Together with interferon-beta, which increased in serum after radiation, early dynamic changes in blood T cell clones were reportedly the best predictors of response.

Using immunoSEQ multiplex PCR, the repertoire was profiled, and TCRdb retains in-frame clones only, with some absent. The table lists around 40,000 clones, more than 60% of them singletons. As for this clone: Antigen specificity is unknown.

This CDR3 contains 16 residues. V gave up 4 bases and J gave up 2 bases; unmatched junction bases: 8. Germline V gives CDR1 MNHNS, CDR2 SASEGT. Sequencing used peripheral blood, obtained from a patient treated with radiotherapy plus ipilimumab. The source is a human donor with non-small cell lung cancer who had stable disease on radiotherapy plus ipilimumab. V gene TRBV6-1 combines with J gene TRBJ2-7; TRBD2 matches at 10 bases. The DNA of the CDR3 is TGTGCCAGCAGTGTTCCGGGACTAGCGCCGCCCTACGAGCAGTACTTC. Protein sequence: CASSVPGLAPPYEQYF.